Listed below are T cell receptor beta chains from one sample, sequenced in a study of T cells after yellow fever vaccination. TCRdb reprocessed the 5' RACE reads via MiXCR and lists one record per CDR3 protein. Of 500,000 to 650,000 distinct CDR3 sequences in the sample, about 15% were seen once. The sequencing used PBMCs, collected about 5 days after the first yellow fever vaccination. These receptors came from a man aged 18 to 30 who received the YFV17D yellow fever vaccine. CDR3s include the opening cysteine and the closing phenylalanine or tryptophan.

TRBJ1-1 | TRBV18 | CASSYGTDRTEAFF
TRBJ1-4 | TRBV12-3/TRBV12-4 | CASSSSGGDEKLFF
TRBJ2-1 | TRBV7-2 | CASSLGGGPLFF
TRBJ2-7 | TRBV10-3 | CATWDSTYEQYF
TRBJ1-1 | TRBV7-9 | CASSPRGTEAFF
TRBJ2-1 | TRBV5-1 | CASSSDRGHEQFF
TRBJ1-2 | TRBV12-3/TRBV12-4 | CASRPRDRGYDYGYTF
TRBJ2-1 | TRBV11-1 | CASSSGFYEQFF
TRBJ1-3 | TRBV7-9 | CASNEGNSGNTIYF
TRBJ1-1 | TRBV5-1 | CASATDRMNTEAFF
TRBJ2-3 | TRBV3-1 | CASSPRDRRPYDTQYF
TRBJ1-4 | TRBV27 | CASSQGLSNEKLFF
TRBJ2-2 | TRBV9 | CASSVTGEVGELFF
TRBJ1-2 | TRBV25-1 | CASSGDRPNYGYTF
TRBJ2-1 | TRBV20-1 | CSAPLGTGGRNEQFF
TRBJ2-1 | TRBV2 | CASSRAGGEYNEQFF
TRBJ1-2 | TRBV29-1 | CSVEAGSSYTF
TRBJ2-7 | TRBV7-9 | CASSLNMVDEQYF
TRBJ1-1 | TRBV4-2 | CASSQHTGDTEAFF
TRBJ2-5 | TRBV13 | CASSFSGRGGETQYF
TRBJ1-5 | TRBV27 | CASSPGQGSRPQHF
TRBJ2-1 | TRBV14 | CASSQDLSSYNEQFF
TRBJ1-2 | TRBV5-1 | CASSSSNRKEDGYTF
TRBJ2-7 | TRBV15 | CATSREWQGPYEQYF
TRBJ2-1 | TRBV12-3/TRBV12-4 | CASSPYGQPDYNEQFF
TRBJ1-5 | TRBV6-4 | CASASEAGQPQHF
TRBJ2-3 | TRBV4-3 | CASSPILAGSYTQYF
TRBJ2-2 | TRBV12-3/TRBV12-4 | CASSPGTSYHGELFF
TRBJ1-6 | TRBV5-4 | CASSSDSYNSPLHF
TRBJ2-7 | TRBV5-6 | CASRPRSHYYEQYF
TRBJ1-2 | TRBV27 | CASSHTGSHGYTF
TRBJ1-1 | TRBV12-3/TRBV12-4 | CASTRQDMNTEAFF
TRBJ1-4 | TRBV10-3 | CAIRSGTVATNEKLFF
TRBJ2-4 | TRBV5-6 | CASSLGRGPGNIQYF
TRBJ1-1 | TRBV7-9 | CASSPTDTEAFF
TRBJ1-6 | TRBV12-3/TRBV12-4 | CASSLRDSPLHF
TRBJ2-1 | TRBV7-9 | CASSLARQGYNEQFF
TRBJ2-5 | TRBV7-2 | CASSYRRDSSETQYF
TRBJ2-5 | TRBV7-2 | CASSLGLARETQYF
TRBJ1-1 | TRBV29-1 | CSARAQVMNTEAFF
TRBJ2-5 | TRBV7-9 | CASSTDEAQETQYF
TRBJ1-4 | TRBV7-8 | CASRRDRGGGNEKLFF
TRBJ2-7 | TRBV6-2/TRBV6-3 | CASSYYPRQYEQYF
TRBJ1-6 | TRBV6-1 | CASKLHGDPYNSPLHF
TRBJ2-6 | TRBV28 | CASSGGVTGANVLTF
TRBJ2-2 | TRBV11-2 | CASNKGQGLVTGELFF
TRBJ2-5 | TRBV5-1 | CASSSGAAASQETQYF
TRBJ2-1 | TRBV20-1 | CSAIPPGNEQFF
TRBJ1-2 | TRBV7-9 | CASSLAGSVYGYTF